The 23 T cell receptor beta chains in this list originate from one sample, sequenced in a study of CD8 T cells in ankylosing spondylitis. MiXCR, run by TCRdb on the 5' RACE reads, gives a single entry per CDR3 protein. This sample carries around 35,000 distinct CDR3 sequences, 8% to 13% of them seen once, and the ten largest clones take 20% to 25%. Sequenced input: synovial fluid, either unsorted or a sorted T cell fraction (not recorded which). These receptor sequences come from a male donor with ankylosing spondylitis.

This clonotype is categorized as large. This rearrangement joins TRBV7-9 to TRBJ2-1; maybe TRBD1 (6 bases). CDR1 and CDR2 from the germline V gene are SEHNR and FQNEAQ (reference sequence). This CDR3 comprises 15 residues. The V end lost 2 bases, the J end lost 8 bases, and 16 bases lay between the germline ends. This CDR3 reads CASSLSTGYIDEQFF. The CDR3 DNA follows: TGTGCCAGCAGCTTATCCACAGGGTACATTGATGAGCAGTTCTTC. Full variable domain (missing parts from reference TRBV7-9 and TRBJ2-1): DTGVSQNPRHKITKRGQNVTFRCDPISEHNRLYWYRQTLGQGPEFLTYFQNEAQLEKSRLLSDRFSAERPKGSFSTLEIQRTEQGDSAMYLCASSLSTGYIDEQFFGPGTRLTVL.

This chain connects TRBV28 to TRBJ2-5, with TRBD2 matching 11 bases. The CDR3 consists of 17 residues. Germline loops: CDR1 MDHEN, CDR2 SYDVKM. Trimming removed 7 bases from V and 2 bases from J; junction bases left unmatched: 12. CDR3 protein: CASNSGSLAGGQETQYF. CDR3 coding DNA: TGTGCCAGCAACTCCGGGTCCCTAGCGGGAGGTCAAGAGACCCAGTACTTC.

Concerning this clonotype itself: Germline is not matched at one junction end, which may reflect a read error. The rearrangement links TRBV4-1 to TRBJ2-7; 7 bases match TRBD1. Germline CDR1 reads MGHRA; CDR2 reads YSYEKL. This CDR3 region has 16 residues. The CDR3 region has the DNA TGCGCCAGCAGCCAAGATCTGGTCAGGGGGATGTACGAGGAGTACTTC. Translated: CASSQDLVRGMYEEYF.

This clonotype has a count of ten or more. The CDR3: CASSQDRTSGGDTQYF. The DNA of the CDR3 is TGCGCCAGCAGCCAAGATAGGACTAGCGGTGGGGATACGCAGTATTTT. The chain joins TRBV4-1 to TRBJ2-3; 10 bases fit TRBD2. With V trimmed by 0 bases and J by 6 bases, 6 bases remained unmatched. Looked up from germline, CDR1 is MGHRA and CDR2 is YSYEKL. This CDR3 has 16 amino acids.

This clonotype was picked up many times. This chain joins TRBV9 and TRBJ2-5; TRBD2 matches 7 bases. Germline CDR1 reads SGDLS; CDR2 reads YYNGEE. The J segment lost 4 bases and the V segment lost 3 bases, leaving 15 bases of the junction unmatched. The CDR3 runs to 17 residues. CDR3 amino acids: CASSERLAGVPGETQYF. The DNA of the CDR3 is TGTGCCAGCAGCGAACGTTTGGCGGGAGTACCGGGAGAGACCCAGTACTTC.

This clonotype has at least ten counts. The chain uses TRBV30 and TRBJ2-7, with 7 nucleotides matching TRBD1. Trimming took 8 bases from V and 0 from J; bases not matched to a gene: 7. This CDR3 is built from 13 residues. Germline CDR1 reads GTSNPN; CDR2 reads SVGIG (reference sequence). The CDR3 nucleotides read TGTGCCATTGACGGGACAGACTCCTACGAGCAGTACTTC. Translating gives CAIDGTDSYEQYF.

The CDR3 sequence is CASSPGSTDTQYF. In DNA, the CDR3 is TGCGCCAGCAGCCCCGGGAGCACAGATACGCAGTATTTT. The J gene is TRBJ2-3, the V gene TRBV4-1; D not certain. CDR3 size: 13 residues. The germline V and J ends were trimmed by 4 bases and 0 bases, with 5 bases remaining between them. Germline values: CDR1 MGHRA, CDR2 YSYEKL.

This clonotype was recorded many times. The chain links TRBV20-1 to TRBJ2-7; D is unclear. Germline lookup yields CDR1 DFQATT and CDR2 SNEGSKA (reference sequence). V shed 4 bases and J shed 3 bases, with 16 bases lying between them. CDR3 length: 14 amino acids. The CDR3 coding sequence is TGCAGTGCTATCGGACCAGTCAAGCTCTACGAGCAGTACTTC. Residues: CSAIGPVKLYEQYF.

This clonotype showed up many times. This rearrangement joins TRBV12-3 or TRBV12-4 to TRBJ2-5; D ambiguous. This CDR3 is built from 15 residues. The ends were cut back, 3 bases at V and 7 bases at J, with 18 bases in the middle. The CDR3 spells CASSFWAEKSVTQYF. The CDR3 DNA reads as TGTGCCAGCAGTTTCTGGGCTGAAAAGTCAGTGACCCAGTACTTC.

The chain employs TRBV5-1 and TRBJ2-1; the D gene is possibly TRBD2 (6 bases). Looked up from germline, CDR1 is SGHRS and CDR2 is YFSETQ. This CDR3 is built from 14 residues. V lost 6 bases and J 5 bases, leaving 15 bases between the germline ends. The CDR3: CASKTEDYDNEQFF. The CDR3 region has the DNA TGCGCCAGCAAGACCGAGGACTACGACAATGAGCAGTTCTTC.

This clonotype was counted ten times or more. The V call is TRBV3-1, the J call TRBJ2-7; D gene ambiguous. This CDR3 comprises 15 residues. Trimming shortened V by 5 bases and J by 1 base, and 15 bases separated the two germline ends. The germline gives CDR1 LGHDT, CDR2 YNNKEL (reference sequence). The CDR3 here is CASSYNPNPSYEQYF. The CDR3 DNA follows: TGTGCCAGCAGCTATAACCCGAACCCATCCTACGAGCAGTACTTC.

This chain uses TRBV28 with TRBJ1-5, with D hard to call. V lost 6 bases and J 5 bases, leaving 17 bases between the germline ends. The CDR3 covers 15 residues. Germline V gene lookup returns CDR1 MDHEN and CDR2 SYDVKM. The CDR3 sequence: CASSVSVRRDQPQHF. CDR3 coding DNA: TGTGCCAGCAGCGTATCCGTACGACGTGATCAGCCCCAGCATTTT.

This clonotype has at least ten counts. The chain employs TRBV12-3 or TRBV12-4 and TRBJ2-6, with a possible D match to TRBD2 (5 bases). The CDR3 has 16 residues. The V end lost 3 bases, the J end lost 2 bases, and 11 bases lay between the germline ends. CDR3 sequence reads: CASSFGEGAGANVLTF. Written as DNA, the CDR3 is TGTGCCAGCAGTTTCGGTGAGGGCGCTGGGGCCAACGTCCTGACTTTC.

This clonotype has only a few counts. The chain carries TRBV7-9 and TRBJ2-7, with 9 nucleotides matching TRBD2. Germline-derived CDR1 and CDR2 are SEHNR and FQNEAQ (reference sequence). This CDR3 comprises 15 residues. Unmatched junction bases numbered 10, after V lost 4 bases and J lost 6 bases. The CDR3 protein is CASSSRGTSNGEQYF. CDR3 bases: TGTGCCAGCAGCTCCAGAGGGACTAGCAACGGCGAGCAGTACTTC.

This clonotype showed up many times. CDR3 residues: CASSSTSGYSTDTQYF. In nucleotides, the CDR3 is TGTGCCAGCAGCTCTACTAGCGGGTATAGCACAGATACGCAGTATTTT. This sequence joins TRBV7-9 and TRBJ2-3; TRBD2 agrees at 9 bases. J gave up 0 bases and V 4 bases, and 5 bases lay outside the gene matches. The V gene's germline CDR1 is SEHNR and CDR2 FQNEAQ (reference sequence). CDR3 size: 16 residues.

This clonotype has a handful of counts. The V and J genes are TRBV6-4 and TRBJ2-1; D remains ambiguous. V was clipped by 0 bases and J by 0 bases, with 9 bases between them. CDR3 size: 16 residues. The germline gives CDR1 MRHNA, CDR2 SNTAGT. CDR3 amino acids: CASSDSGQSSYNEQFF. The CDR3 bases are TGTGCCAGCAGTGACTCGGGCCAAAGCTCCTACAATGAGCAGTTCTTC.

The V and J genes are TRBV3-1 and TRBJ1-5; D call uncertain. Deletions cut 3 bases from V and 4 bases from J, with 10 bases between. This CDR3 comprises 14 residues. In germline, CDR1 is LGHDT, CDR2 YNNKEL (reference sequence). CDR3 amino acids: CASSQGYRNQPQHF. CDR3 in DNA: TGTGCCAGCAGCCAGGGGTATCGGAATCAGCCCCAGCATTTT. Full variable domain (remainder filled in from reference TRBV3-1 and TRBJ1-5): DTAVSQTPKYLVTQMGNDKSIKCEQNLGHDTMYWYKQDSKKFLKIMFSYNNKELIINETVPNRFSPKSPDKAHLNLHINSLELGDSAVYFCASSQGYRNQPQHFGDGTRLSIL.

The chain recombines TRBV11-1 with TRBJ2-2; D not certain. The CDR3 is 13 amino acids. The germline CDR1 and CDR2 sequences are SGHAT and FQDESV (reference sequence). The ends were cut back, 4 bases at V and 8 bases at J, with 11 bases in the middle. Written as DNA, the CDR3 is TGTGCCAGCAGCTCCGTTAGAGTTGGGGAGCTGTTTTTT. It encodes CASSSVRVGELFF.

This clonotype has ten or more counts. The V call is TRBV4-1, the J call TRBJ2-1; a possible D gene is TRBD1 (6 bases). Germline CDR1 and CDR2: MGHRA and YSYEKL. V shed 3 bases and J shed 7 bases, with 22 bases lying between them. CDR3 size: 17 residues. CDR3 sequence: CASSQRVGTSRWNEQFF. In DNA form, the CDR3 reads TGCGCCAGCAGCCAGCGAGTTGGGACATCTCGTTGGAATGAGCAGTTCTTC.

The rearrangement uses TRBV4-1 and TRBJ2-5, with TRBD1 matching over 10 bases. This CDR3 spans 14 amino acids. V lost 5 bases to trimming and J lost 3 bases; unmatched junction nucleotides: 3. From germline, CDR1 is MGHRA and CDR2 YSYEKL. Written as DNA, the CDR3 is TGCGCCAGCAGCTCGACAGGGGGCAAAGAGACCCAGTACTTC. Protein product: CASSSTGGKETQYF.

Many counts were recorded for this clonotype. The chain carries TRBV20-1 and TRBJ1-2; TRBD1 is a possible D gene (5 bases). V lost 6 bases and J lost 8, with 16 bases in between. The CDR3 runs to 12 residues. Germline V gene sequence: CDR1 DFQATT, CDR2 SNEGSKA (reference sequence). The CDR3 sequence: CSAGDGVQGYTF. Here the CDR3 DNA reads TGCAGTGCGGGGGACGGGGTTCAAGGCTACACCTTC.

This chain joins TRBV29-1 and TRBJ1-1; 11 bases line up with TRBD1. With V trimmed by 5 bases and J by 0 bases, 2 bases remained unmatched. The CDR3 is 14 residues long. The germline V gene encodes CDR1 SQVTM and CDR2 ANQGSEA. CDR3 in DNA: TGCAGCGTTCGGACAGGGGGCCTGAACACTGAAGCTTTCTTT. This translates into CSVRTGGLNTEAFF.

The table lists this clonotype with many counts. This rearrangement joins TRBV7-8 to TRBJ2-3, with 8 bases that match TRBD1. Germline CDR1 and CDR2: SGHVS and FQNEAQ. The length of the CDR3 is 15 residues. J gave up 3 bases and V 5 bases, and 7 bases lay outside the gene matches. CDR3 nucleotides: TGTGCCAGCAGCGCCCGACAGGGGTTAACAGATACGCAGTATTTT. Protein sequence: CASSARQGLTDTQYF.